The 18 T cell receptor beta chains below all came from one sample that was sequenced in a study of Graves' ophthalmopathy and Graves' hyperthyroidism (dated by TCRdb to the late 2010s). Sequencing used an Illumina HiSeq 2000. For repertoire sequencing, the TCR beta CDR3 regions were amplified from RNA transcripts. A first-round RT-PCR used HTBI primers with the Qiagen OneStep RT-PCR kit, followed by a second-round multiplex PCR, size selection and purification. TCRdb reran the public reads through fastp at Q25 and MiXCR, keeping productive beta chains. Records with the same CDR3 protein are collapsed into one entry carrying the most frequent genes and DNA. The sample table shows over 450,000 distinct CDR3 sequences, and roughly 14% are seen once. The ten largest make up approximately 9.8% of the sample. The sample taken for sequencing was blood. The receptors come from a woman aged 30 to 39 with Graves' ophthalmopathy. Donor details come from another sample of the same person, matched by shared clones.

Many counts were recorded for this clonotype. The V gene is TRBV12-5, the J gene TRBJ2-7; a weak D match, TRBD1 (5 bases). The CDR3 consists of 14 residues. Trimming cost V 6 bases and J 6 bases, with 18 bases left between them. Germline V gene data show CDR1 as LGHNT and CDR2 as FRNRAP. The CDR3 protein is CASGPRAGRGEQYF. CDR3 bases: TGTGCTAGTGGGCCACGAGCAGGGCGCGGCGAGCAGTACTTC.

The sample holds a few counts of this clonotype. The V gene is TRBV19, the J gene TRBJ1-6, with D unclear. V was cut by 9 bases and J by 10 bases, with 16 bases left in between. CDR3 length equals 13 residues. Germline loops: CDR1 LNHDA, CDR2 SQIVND (reference sequence). The CDR3 spells CASREEGLSPLHF. For the CDR3, the DNA is TGTGCCAGCCGGGAAGAGGGTTTGTCACCCCTCCACTTT.

Only a few counts were recorded for this clonotype. The chain combines TRBV10-3 with TRBJ1-1; D is unclear. Germline lookup yields CDR1 ENHRY and CDR2 SYGVKD. The CDR3 spans 13 residues. V was shortened by 6 bases and J by 0 bases, with 8 bases between the two germline ends. The DNA of the CDR3 is TGTGCCATCAGCACAGTCCTGAACACTGAAGCTTTCTTT. Translation: CAISTVLNTEAFF.

There are many counts of this clonotype. The chain joins TRBV15 to TRBJ2-7, with D possibly TRBD2 on 6 matching bases. Germline V lookup: CDR1 LNHNV, CDR2 YYDKDF (reference sequence). The CDR3 sequence is 15 residues long. Between the trimmed V and J ends, which lost 1 base and 4 bases, there was a span of 14 bases. CDR3 nucleotide sequence: TGTGCCACCAGCAGAGCGAGAGGGGCGGGGTACGAGCAGTACTTC. Residues: CATSRARGAGYEQYF. Based on the CDR3 plus reference TRBV15 and TRBJ2-7, the full variable domain is DAMVIQNPRYQVTQFGKPVTLSCSQTLNHNVMYWYQQKSSQAPKLLFHYYDKDFNNEADTPDNFQSRRPNTSFCFLDIRSPGLGDTAMYLCATSRARGAGYEQYFGPGTRLTVT.

This clonotype has ten or more counts. This rearrangement joins TRBV12-3 or TRBV12-4 to TRBJ1-2; D remains ambiguous. With 5 bases removed from V and 7 bases from J, the gap between germline ends came to 17 bases. The CDR3 extends over 14 amino acids. Written as DNA, the CDR3 is TGTGCCAGCAGTCCCGGACCCGGTGAGGTTGGCTACACCTTC. Encoded protein: CASSPGPGEVGYTF.

This chain links TRBV7-9 with TRBJ1-5, with 10 positions matching TRBD1. The CDR3 is 15 amino acids. Looked up from germline, CDR1 is SEHNR and CDR2 is FQNEAQ (reference sequence). V trimming: 0 bases; J trimming: 6 bases; junction bases outside the gene matches: 2. The CDR3 bases are TGTGCCAGCAGCTTAGCCGGGACAGGGGTTCAGCCCCAGCATTTT. Translated, it gives CASSLAGTGVQPQHF.

This clonotype was counted many times. This chain uses TRBV6-1 with TRBJ1-6; D uncertain. This CDR3 has 9 residues. Germline CDR1 and CDR2: MNHNS and SASEGT. The V end lost 5 bases, the J end lost 11 bases, and 1 base lay between the germline ends. Here the CDR3 reads CASSPPLHF. The CDR3 DNA follows: TGTGCCAGCAGTCCACCCCTCCACTTT.

This clonotype has a count of ten or more. This chain joins TRBV29-1 and TRBJ1-1, with D perhaps TRBD1 (6 bases). CDR1 and CDR2 from the germline V gene are SQVTM and ANQGSEA. The CDR3 has 14 residues. V was trimmed by 7 bases and J by 4 bases, leaving 19 bases between them. The CDR3 region is CSGQMGGPITEAFF. CDR3 in DNA: TGCAGCGGCCAAATGGGGGGGCCGATCACTGAAGCTTTCTTT.

The chain has TRBV20-1 and TRBJ1-5, with 7 bases identical to TRBD1. V shed 2 bases and J 6 bases; nucleotides not matched to a gene: 4. Germline V gene data show CDR1 as DFQATT and CDR2 as SNEGSKA (reference sequence). The CDR3 totals 13 residues. The DNA for the CDR3 is TGCAGTGCTAGAAAACAGGGGTTTCAGCCCCAGCATTTT. This sequence encodes CSARKQGFQPQHF.

This clonotype was counted at least ten times. The rearrangement joins TRBV6-5 to TRBJ1-2; weak D call: TRBD1 (5 bases). Germline V gene lookup returns CDR1 MNHEY and CDR2 SVGAGI. The V end was cut by 6 bases, the J end by 3 bases, with 17 bases between. The CDR3 loop spans 15 amino acids. This chain's CDR3 is CASRPQASGDYGYTF. Here the CDR3 DNA reads TGTGCCAGCAGGCCACAGGCCTCCGGTGACTATGGCTACACCTTC.

This clonotype was counted many times. The chain is built from TRBV18 and TRBJ1-6, with D hard to call. Germline V gene sequence: CDR1 KGHSH, CDR2 LQKENI. This CDR3 is 17 amino acids long. Trimming stripped 3 bases from V and 10 bases from J, with 22 bases between. The CDR3 sequence: CASSPTIPGTRGSPLHF. The DNA for the CDR3 is TGTGCCAGCTCACCGACGATACCGGGAACCAGAGGGTCACCCCTCCACTTT.

This clonotype was seen more than once but under ten times. The gene calls are TRBV28 and TRBJ2-2; 8 positions match TRBD2. Germline V lookup: CDR1 MDHEN, CDR2 SYDVKM. V lost 6 bases to trimming and J lost 6 bases; unmatched junction nucleotides: 9. The CDR3 is 15 amino acids. DNA of the CDR3: TGTGCCAGCAGCTCGCCGGGACTAGTTCCCGGGGAGCTGTTTTTT. This gives the protein CASSSPGLVPGELFF.

This clonotype occurred many times. The chain couples TRBV5-6 to TRBJ1-1, with D perhaps TRBD1 (5 bases). The length of the CDR3 is 15 residues. V gave up 0 bases and J gave up 2 bases, with 11 bases separating them. The germline CDR1 and CDR2 sequences are SGHDT and YYEEEE. The CDR3 spells CASSLEEGRNTEAFF. Here the CDR3 DNA reads TGTGCCAGCAGCTTGGAAGAGGGGAGAAACACTGAAGCTTTCTTT.

Many counts were recorded for this clonotype. The chain couples TRBV5-1 to TRBJ2-5; D possibly corresponds to TRBD1 (6 bases). Germline V gene data show CDR1 as SGHRS and CDR2 as YFSETQ. Trimming took off 4 bases at V and 2 bases at J, with 12 bases between the two ends. The CDR3 loop spans 14 amino acids. In DNA form, the CDR3 reads TGCGCCAGCAGCAAAAATGGACAGCAAGAGACCCAGTACTTC. It translates to CASSKNGQQETQYF.

This clonotype was observed many times. The chain carries TRBV6-1 and TRBJ1-1; TRBD1 agrees at 10 bases. After removal of 6 bases from V and 6 bases from J, the junction contained 10 bases not matched to a gene. CDR3 length: 15 residues. Per germline, CDR1 MNHNS and CDR2 SASEGT. CDR3 in DNA: TGTGCCAGCAGGGGAAAGACAGGGGGCACGGCTGAAGCTTTCTTT. This gives the protein CASRGKTGGTAEAFF.

This clonotype was counted many times. The V call is TRBV30, the J call TRBJ1-5, with 8 positions matching TRBD1. V dropped 2 bases and J dropped 7; count of bases not matched to a gene: 4. Germline assignment: CDR1 GTSNPN and CDR2 SVGIG (reference sequence). This CDR3 region has 13 residues. CDR3 sequence (DNA): TGTGCCTGGAGTCTAGACAGGGGCCAGCCCCAGCATTTT. Protein sequence: CAWSLDRGQPQHF.

There are many counts of this clonotype. The V and J genes are TRBV6-2 or TRBV6-3 and TRBJ2-2, with D perhaps TRBD2 (6 bases). V lost 10 bases and J 5 bases, leaving 23 bases between the germline ends. This CDR3 has 16 amino acids. Germline V gene lookup returns CDR1 MNHEY and CDR2 SVGEGT. The CDR3 DNA sequence: TGTGCCATCGAAGATGGGAGGATAGTCGGTACCGGGGAGCTGTTTTTT. The encoded protein is CAIEDGRIVGTGELFF.

CDR3 amino acids: CASSQLGAGGLNIQYF. The CDR3 coding sequence is TGTGCCAGCAGCCAACTGGGAGCGGGGGGGCTGAACATTCAGTACTTC. V is TRBV4-2 and J is TRBJ2-4; 10 bases align to TRBD2. This CDR3 region has 16 residues. The V gene end was trimmed by 2 bases and the J gene end by 7 bases; junction bases not matched to a gene: 8. Germline CDR1 is LGHNA and CDR2 is YNFKEQ.